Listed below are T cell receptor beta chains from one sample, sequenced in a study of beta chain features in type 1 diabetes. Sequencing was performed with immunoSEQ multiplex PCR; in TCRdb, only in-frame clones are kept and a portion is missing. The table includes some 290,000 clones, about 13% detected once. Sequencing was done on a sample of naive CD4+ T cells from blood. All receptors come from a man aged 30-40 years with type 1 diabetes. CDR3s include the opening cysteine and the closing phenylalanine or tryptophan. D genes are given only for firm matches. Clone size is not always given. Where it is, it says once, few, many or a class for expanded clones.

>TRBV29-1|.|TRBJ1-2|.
CSVDDSIYGYTF
TGCAGCGTTGACGACAGCATCTATGGCTACACCTTC
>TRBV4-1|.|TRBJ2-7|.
CASSQGLSVRIYEQYF
TGCGCCAGCAGCCAAGGGCTCAGCGTACGGATATACGAGCAGTACTTC
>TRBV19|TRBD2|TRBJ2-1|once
CASSMRGSMMDEQFF
TGTGCCAGTAGTATGCGCGGGAGCATGATGGATGAGCAGTTCTTC
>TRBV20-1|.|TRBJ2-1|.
CSARDKSEQFF
TGCAGTGCTAGAGATAAATCTGAGCAGTTCTTC
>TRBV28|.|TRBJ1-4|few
CASSFGGTPPPIF
TGTGCCAGCAGTTTTGGGGGGACGCCCCCCCCGATTTTT
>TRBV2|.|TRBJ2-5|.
CASSPMVETQYF
TGTGCCAGCAGCCCTATGGTCGAGACCCAGTACTTC
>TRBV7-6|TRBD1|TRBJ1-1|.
CASSSHRDSKAFF
TGTGCCAGCAGCTCCCATCGGGACAGCAAAGCTTTCTTT
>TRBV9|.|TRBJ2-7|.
CASSYLGGSEQYF
TGTGCCAGCAGTTACCTCGGGGGAAGCGAGCAGTACTTC
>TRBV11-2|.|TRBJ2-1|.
CASSYNLGSSSSEQFF
TGTGCCAGCAGCTATAATTTGGGCAGTTCGAGCAGTGAGCAGTTCTTC
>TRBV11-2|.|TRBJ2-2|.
CASSSRGSGELFF
TGTGCCAGCAGCTCAAGGGGATCCGGGGAGCTGTTTTTT
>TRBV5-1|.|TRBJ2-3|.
CASSAGLTDTQYF
TGCGCCAGCAGTGCGGGGCTCACAGATACGCAGTATTTT
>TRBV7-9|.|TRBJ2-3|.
CASSSARPEAMWTDTQYF
TGTGCCAGCAGCTCCGCCCGCCCAGAGGCTATGTGGACAGATACGCAGTATTTT
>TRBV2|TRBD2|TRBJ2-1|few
CASSSLAGEQFF
TGTGCCAGCTCTAGTCTAGCGGGTGAGCAGTTCTTC
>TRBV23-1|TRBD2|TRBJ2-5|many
CASSIAGVWWETQYF
TGCGCCAGCAGCATAGCGGGAGTGTGGTGGGAGACCCAGTACTTC
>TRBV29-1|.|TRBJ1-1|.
CSVETELTEAFF
TGCAGCGTGGAGACAGAACTCACTGAAGCTTTCTTT
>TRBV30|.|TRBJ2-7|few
CAWSAPGQTYEQYF
TGTGCCTGGAGCGCTCCTGGACAGACCTACGAGCAGTACTTC
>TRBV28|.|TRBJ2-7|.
CASSPRNREQYF
TGTGCCAGCAGTCCCCGGAACAGAGAGCAGTACTTC
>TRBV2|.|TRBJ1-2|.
CASTGYNYGYTF
TGTGCCAGCACAGGTTACAACTATGGCTACACCTTC
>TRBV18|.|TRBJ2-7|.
CASSPAGGNYEQYF
TGTGCCAGCTCACCGGCAGGGGGGAACTACGAGCAGTACTTC
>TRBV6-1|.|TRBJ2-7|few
CASSEIQGTEQYF
TGTGCCAGCAGTGAAATCCAGGGGACCGAGCAGTACTTC
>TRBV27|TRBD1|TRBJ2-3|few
CASRQQQGADTQYF
TGTGCCAGCAGGCAACAACAGGGGGCAGATACGCAGTATTTT
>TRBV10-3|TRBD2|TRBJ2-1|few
CAISPSGSSYNEQFF
TGTGCCATCAGTCCTAGCGGGAGCTCCTACAATGAGCAGTTCTTC